These 28 T cell receptor beta chains were sequenced from one sample in a study of regulatory T cells in long-lasting Graves disease. Combining iRepertoire HTBI primers with Arm-PCR of CDR3 regions, the authors built TCR beta libraries. TCRdb itself ran the multiplex PCR reads through MiXCR, one entry per CDR3 protein. The table includes hundreds of thousands of distinct CDR3 sequences, approximately 23% detected once. Time point specified: persistent/refractory GD, antithyroid drugs over 5 years with positive TRAb. Preparation of the TCR library used RNA extracted from PBMCs. The sequenced sample was peripheral blood mononuclear cells (PBMCs), obtained when the disease was refractory, from a patient treated with antithyroid drugs. Receptors originate from a female donor with Graves disease.

The CDR3 bases are TGTGCCAGCAGCTTAGCAACCCAGCGGGGGAGCATTGAAATCTCCTACGAGCAGTACTTC. Protein sequence: CASSLATQRGSIEISYEQYF. The genes are TRBV11-2 and TRBJ2-7; TRBD2 agrees at 8 bases. The CDR3 is 20 residues long. V lost 1 base, J lost 0 bases, and 17 bases stayed unmatched. CDR1 and CDR2 (germline): SGHAT, FQNNGV.

Comment on this clonotype: A much larger clone lies a single base off, so this may be a read error. The V call is TRBV6-1, the J call TRBJ1-6, with 7 bases that match TRBD1. Looked up from germline, CDR1 is MNHNS and CDR2 is SASEGT. The CDR3 has 14 residues. CDR3 DNA: TGTGCCAGCACCAGGACAGGCGAGAATTCACCCCTCCGCTTT. It codes for CASTRTGENSPLRF.

This chain links TRBV28 with TRBJ2-3, with D perhaps matching TRBD1 (6 bases). The CDR3 sequence is 15 residues long. From germline, CDR1 is MDHEN and CDR2 SYDVKM. V was pared by 2 bases and J by 4 bases, with 13 bases between. The CDR3 loop reads CASSLGGGRADTQYF. The CDR3 nucleotides read TGTGCCAGCAGTTTAGGTGGGGGCAGAGCAGATACGCAGTATTTT. Variable domain in full (rest from reference TRBV28 and TRBJ2-3): DVKVTQSSRYLVKRTGEKVFLECVQDMDHENMFWYRQDPGLGLRLIYFSYDVKMKEKGDIPEGYSVSREKKERFSLILESASTNQTSMYLCASSLGGGRADTQYFGPGTRLTVL.

This clonotype was recorded at least ten times. The chain carries TRBV29-1 and TRBJ2-5; no reliable D call. The germline V gene has CDR1 SQVTM and CDR2 ANQGSEA. The CDR3 contains 13 residues. V shed 4 bases and J shed 5 bases, with 14 bases lying between them. The DNA for the CDR3 is TGCAGCGTTGTATTGGCGGCTACGGAGACCCAGTACTTC. Protein: CSVVLAATETQYF.

A few counts support this clonotype. The chain has TRBV28 and TRBJ1-3; 9 bases align to TRBD1. The length of the CDR3 is 16 residues. J gave up 0 bases and V 6 bases, and 6 bases lay outside the gene matches. Germline V gene sequence: CDR1 MDHEN, CDR2 SYDVKM. This CDR3 reads CASSSGTGTSGNTIYF. CDR3 nucleotide sequence: TGTGCCAGCAGCTCCGGGACAGGGACCTCTGGAAACACCATATATTTT.

This clonotype was seen only a few times. This sequence joins TRBV30 and TRBJ2-5; TRBD2 is a possible D gene (6 bases). Germline CDR1 and CDR2: GTSNPN and SVGIG (reference sequence). CDR3 length equals 15 residues. V lost 2 bases, J lost 1 base, and 14 bases lay in between. The CDR3 reads CAWSREAGPQETQYF. The CDR3 DNA sequence: TGTGCCTGGAGTAGGGAGGCGGGCCCCCAAGAGACCCAGTACTTC.

This clonotype was recorded at least ten times. The chain has TRBV5-6 and TRBJ1-2, with unresolved D. The CDR3 has 13 amino acids. The ends were cut back, 1 base at V and 4 bases at J, with 8 bases in the middle. Germline CDR1 and CDR2: SGHDT and YYEEEE. CDR3 sequence (DNA): TGTGCCAGCAGCTTGAACGGGCGCTATGGCTACACCTTC. It specifies CASSLNGRYGYTF.

This clonotype was seen only once. This chain links TRBV5-6 with TRBJ2-7; D might be TRBD1 (5 bases). Looked up from germline, CDR1 is SGHDT and CDR2 is YYEEEE. V shed 4 bases and J shed 3 bases, with 8 bases lying between them. The CDR3 is 12 residues long. The CDR3 sequence is CASSATDYEQYF. The CDR3 region has the DNA TGTGCCAGCAGCGCGACAGACTACGAGCAGTACTTC.

This clonotype was counted many times. The chain recombines TRBV20-1 with TRBJ1-1; D is undetermined. Germline V gene lookup returns CDR1 DFQATT and CDR2 SNEGSKA (reference sequence). The length of the CDR3 is 14 residues. Trimming left V 1 base short and J 0 bases short, with 9 bases between. The CDR3 reads CSARVETVNTEAFF. The CDR3 region has the DNA TGCAGTGCTAGAGTTGAGACGGTGAACACTGAAGCTTTCTTT.

The chain employs TRBV7-2 and TRBJ1-6; 8 bases fit TRBD1. The CDR3 runs to 14 residues. The V and J ends lost 6 bases and 9 bases, in that order; junction bases with no gene match: 7. Germline CDR1 is SGHTA and CDR2 is FQGNSA. The CDR3 region is CASSRQGASSPLHF. The CDR3 DNA sequence: TGTGCCAGCAGTCGGCAGGGGGCATCTTCACCCCTCCACTTT.

At least ten counts were recorded for this clonotype. The genes are TRBV11-3 and TRBJ2-2, with TRBD2 as a possible D gene (6 bases). The CDR3 sequence is 15 residues long. CDR1 SGHNT and CDR2 YENEEA come from the germline V gene. The V and J ends lost 2 bases and 7 bases respectively, with 14 bases between them. The CDR3 DNA reads TGTGCCAGCAGCTTAATGGCGGGATCCCACGGGGAGCTGTTTTTT. Protein sequence: CASSLMAGSHGELFF.

V usage is TRBV7-3 and J usage is TRBJ2-2, with 7 positions matching TRBD2. V shed 5 bases, J shed 3 bases, and the junction held 6 bases outside the gene matches. The CDR3 has 15 residues. CDR1 and CDR2 (germline): SGHTA, FQGTGA. CDR3 DNA sequence: TGTGCCAGCAGCCCAGCTAGCGGCCACACCGGGGAGCTGTTTTTT. It encodes CASSPASGHTGELFF.

This clonotype came up many times. The chain combines TRBV7-9 with TRBJ1-5; D gene unclear. CDR3 length equals 15 residues. Germline values: CDR1 SEHNR, CDR2 FQNEAQ (reference sequence). V lost 1 base and J 1 base, leaving 8 bases between the germline ends. In DNA form, the CDR3 reads TGTGCCAGCAGCTTAGAGGGAGTAAGCAATCAGCCCCAGCATTTT. Translated, it gives CASSLEGVSNQPQHF. Full variable domain (missing parts from reference TRBV7-9 and TRBJ1-5): DTGVSQNPRHKITKRGQNVTFRCDPISEHNRLYWYRQTLGQGPEFLTYFQNEAQLEKSRLLSDRFSAERPKGSFSTLEIQRTEQGDSAMYLCASSLEGVSNQPQHFGDGTRLSIL.

The rearrangement links TRBV13 to TRBJ1-2; D not resolved. Germline loops: CDR1 PRHDT, CDR2 FYEKMQ (reference sequence). The V gene lost 9 bases and the J gene lost 0 bases, with 14 bases spanning the gap. The CDR3 runs to 14 residues. The CDR3, as DNA: TGTGCCAGTCTCCGTTGGCCTCCTAACTATGGCTACACCTTC. Translating gives CASLRWPPNYGYTF.

V gene TRBV7-3 combines with J gene TRBJ2-2; TRBD1 might be the D (6 bases). CDR1 and CDR2 (germline): SGHTA, FQGTGA. V dropped 5 bases and J dropped 3 bases, with 10 bases sitting between them. CDR3 size: 14 residues. The CDR3 here is CASSRDRYTGELFF. The DNA of the CDR3 is TGTGCCAGCAGCCGCGACAGGTACACCGGGGAGCTGTTTTTT.

This clonotype was counted a few times. The chain carries TRBV20-1 and TRBJ1-6; TRBD1 matches at 10 bases. The germline CDR1 and CDR2 sequences are DFQATT and SNEGSKA (reference sequence). J was trimmed by 9 bases and V by 5 bases; bases with no gene match: 4. The CDR3 loop spans 13 amino acids. The CDR3 region is CSAADRGGSPLHF. The CDR3 region has the DNA TGCAGTGCTGCGGACAGGGGGGGTTCACCCCTCCACTTT.

The sample holds a few counts of this clonotype. The rearrangement uses TRBV9 and TRBJ1-2; possible D gene TRBD1, 6 bases. The CDR3 consists of 13 residues. Per the germline V gene, CDR1 is SGDLS and CDR2 is YYNGEE. V gave up 6 bases and J gave up 4 bases, with 13 bases separating them. The CDR3 coding sequence is TGTGCCAGCACCCCAGGGGAAACCTATGGCTACACCTTC. Its translation is CASTPGETYGYTF.

The sample holds a few counts of this clonotype. This chain uses TRBV5-5 with TRBJ2-7; TRBD1 is a possible D gene (6 bases). Germline lookup yields CDR1 SGHKS and CDR2 YYEKEE (reference sequence). The germline V and J ends were trimmed by 5 bases and 4 bases, with 10 bases remaining between them. The CDR3 has 12 amino acids. CDR3 in amino acids: CASSNQGYEQYF. In DNA, the CDR3 is TGTGCCAGCAGTAATCAGGGGTACGAGCAGTACTTC. Filled out from reference TRBV5-5 and TRBJ2-7, the complete variable domain reads DAGVTQSPTHLIKTRGQQVTLRCSPISGHKSVSWYQQVLGQGPQFIFQYYEKEERGRGNFPDRFSARQFPNYSSELNVNALLLGDSALYLCASSNQGYEQYFGPGTRLTVT.

Many counts were recorded for this clonotype. This chain uses TRBV28 with TRBJ2-7; 11 bases align to TRBD2. There are 16 residues in the CDR3. J was trimmed by 9 bases and V by 6 bases; bases with no gene match: 16. The germline gives CDR1 MDHEN, CDR2 SYDVKM. CDR3 DNA sequence: TGTGCCAGCAGCTATGAAGGACTAGCGGGCTACGACGGGCAGTACTTC. Translating it yields CASSYEGLAGYDGQYF.

This clonotype appeared a few times. The chain uses TRBV19 and TRBJ2-7, with 7 bases aligning to TRBD1. With V trimmed by 3 bases and J by 6 bases, 8 bases remained unmatched. CDR3 length: 14 amino acids. CDR1 LNHDA and CDR2 SQIVND come from the germline V gene (reference sequence). CDR3 in DNA: TGTGCCAGTAGTATTGGGACAGCCCTGGGCGAGCAGTACTTC. Amino acid sequence: CASSIGTALGEQYF. The full variable domain, its missing parts supplied by reference TRBV19 and TRBJ2-7, is DGGITQSPKYLFRKEGQNVTLSCEQNLNHDAMYWYRQDPGQGLRLIYYSQIVNDFQKGDIAEGYSVSREKKESFPLTVTSAQKNPTAFYLCASSIGTALGEQYFGPGTRLTVT.

In DNA, the CDR3 is TGTGCCTGGACGGGGCGCGCCTCCTACGAGCAGTACTTC. As protein: CAWTGRASYEQYF. The V call is TRBV30, the J call TRBJ2-7, with D perhaps assigned TRBD1 or TRBD2 (5 bases each). The CDR3 runs to 13 residues. Germline V CDR1 and CDR2: GTSNPN, SVGIG (reference sequence). V was clipped by 4 bases and J by 0 bases, with 10 bases between them.

The chain is built from TRBV12-3 or TRBV12-4 and TRBJ2-7, with D possibly being TRBD1 (6 bases). CDR3 length: 15 amino acids. With 4 bases removed from V and 3 bases from J, the gap between germline ends came to 16 bases. In DNA, the CDR3 is TGTGCCAGCAGTTACAGGGACCCCACCTTCTACGAGCAGTACTTC. Its protein product is CASSYRDPTFYEQYF.

This clonotype was counted at least ten times. The chain recombines TRBV15 with TRBJ2-7; tentatively, D is TRBD2 (7 bases). V was trimmed by 5 bases and J by 5 bases, leaving 16 bases between them. Germline CDR1 reads LNHNV; CDR2 reads YYDKDF (reference sequence). The CDR3 spans 14 residues. The CDR3 is CATSSRGAADEQYF. The CDR3, as DNA: TGTGCCACCAGCTCCCGGGGGGCGGCTGACGAGCAGTACTTC. Full variable domain (missing parts from reference TRBV15 and TRBJ2-7): DAMVIQNPRYQVTQFGKPVTLSCSQTLNHNVMYWYQQKSSQAPKLLFHYYDKDFNNEADTPDNFQSRRPNTSFCFLDIRSPGLGDTAMYLCATSSRGAADEQYFGPGTRLTVT.

With regard to this clonotype: This probably arose from a read error, given a far larger clone one base away. V is TRBV11-2 and J is TRBJ1-1, with 8 bases that match TRBD1. CDR3 length equals 14 residues. Germline CDR1 SGHAT, CDR2 FQNNGV. J was trimmed by 4 bases and V by 5 bases; bases with no gene match: 6. CDR3 amino acids: CASSEDRVSTEAFF. In DNA form, the CDR3 reads TGTGCCAGCAGCGAGGACAGGGTCAGCACTGAAGCTTTCTTT.

This clonotype came up many times. The chain employs TRBV12-3 or TRBV12-4 and TRBJ2-6, with a tentative D call TRBD2 (5 bases). Trimming took off 0 bases at V and 0 bases at J, with 6 bases between the two ends. The CDR3 sequence is 16 residues long. This chain's CDR3 is CASSLAGDSGANVLTF. The DNA for the CDR3 is TGTGCCAGCAGTTTAGCGGGAGACTCTGGGGCCAACGTCCTGACTTTC.

The table lists this clonotype with many counts. The V gene is TRBV7-2, the J gene TRBJ2-4, with D hard to call. Trimming left V 3 bases short and J 6 bases short, with 15 bases between. The CDR3 runs 15 residues. Germline-derived CDR1 and CDR2 are SGHTA and FQGNSA. The CDR3 region has the DNA TGTGCCAGCAGCTTCCTTTCGGAAAGAGGAAACATTCAGTACTTC. Protein product: CASSFLSERGNIQYF.

This clonotype was detected many times. This chain uses TRBV2 with TRBJ1-2; D call uncertain. Germline V gene data show CDR1 as SNHLY and CDR2 as FYNNEI. V was shortened by 3 bases and J by 7 bases, with 6 bases between the two germline ends. The CDR3 totals 11 residues. The CDR3 DNA reads as TGTGCCAGCAGTGACGCGGGTGGCTACACCTTC. Translation gives CASSDAGGYTF.

Many counts were recorded for this clonotype. The J gene is TRBJ2-7, the V gene TRBV7-2, with 9 bases matching TRBD2. From germline, CDR1 is SGHTA and CDR2 FQGNSA. The CDR3 contains 15 residues. Trimming cost V 5 bases and J 5 bases; bases outside gene matches: 10. The CDR3 protein is CASSPRGGGKDEQYF. CDR3 nucleotides: TGTGCCAGCAGCCCTCGCGGGGGGGGCAAGGACGAGCAGTACTTC.